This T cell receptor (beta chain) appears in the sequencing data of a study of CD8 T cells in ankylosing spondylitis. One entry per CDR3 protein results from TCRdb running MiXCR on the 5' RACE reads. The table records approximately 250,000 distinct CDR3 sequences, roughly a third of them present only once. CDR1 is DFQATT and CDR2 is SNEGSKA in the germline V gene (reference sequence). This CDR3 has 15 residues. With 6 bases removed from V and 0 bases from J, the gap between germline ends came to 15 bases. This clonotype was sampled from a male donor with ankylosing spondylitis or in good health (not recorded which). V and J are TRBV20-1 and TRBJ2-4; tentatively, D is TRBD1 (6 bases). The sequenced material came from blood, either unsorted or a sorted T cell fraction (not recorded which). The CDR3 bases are TGCAGTGCCTGGGGGACATACATAGCCAAAAACATTCAGTACTTC. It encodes CSAWGTYIAKNIQYF.